This T cell receptor (beta chain) was observed in a study of cytomegalovirus exposure and HLA in healthy donors. Findings and limits, study-wide: Most TCR beta V segments were productive about 90% or about 30% of the time in an earlier analysis.

The ends lost 7 bases at V and 4 bases at J; junction bases unmatched: 9. The germline V gene encodes CDR1 SGHDT and CDR2 YYEEEE. The CDR3 is 14 residues long. Primers: 60 Vbeta forward and 13 Jbeta reverse. Some clones are missing from TCRdb's copy, which holds only in-frame ones; the method was immunoSEQ multiplex PCR. The sample shows about 150,000 clones, about 75% of them seen only once. A note on this clone: What it recognizes is unknown.

The sequenced sample consisted of PBMCs. V is TRBV5-6 and J is TRBJ1-2; 8 positions agree with TRBD1. The receptor was isolated from a man aged 18 to 35 in good health and CMV-seropositive. CDR3 sequence: CASRRKDRAYGYTF. The DNA for the CDR3 is TGTGCCAGCCGCCGGAAGGACAGGGCCTATGGCTACACCTTC.